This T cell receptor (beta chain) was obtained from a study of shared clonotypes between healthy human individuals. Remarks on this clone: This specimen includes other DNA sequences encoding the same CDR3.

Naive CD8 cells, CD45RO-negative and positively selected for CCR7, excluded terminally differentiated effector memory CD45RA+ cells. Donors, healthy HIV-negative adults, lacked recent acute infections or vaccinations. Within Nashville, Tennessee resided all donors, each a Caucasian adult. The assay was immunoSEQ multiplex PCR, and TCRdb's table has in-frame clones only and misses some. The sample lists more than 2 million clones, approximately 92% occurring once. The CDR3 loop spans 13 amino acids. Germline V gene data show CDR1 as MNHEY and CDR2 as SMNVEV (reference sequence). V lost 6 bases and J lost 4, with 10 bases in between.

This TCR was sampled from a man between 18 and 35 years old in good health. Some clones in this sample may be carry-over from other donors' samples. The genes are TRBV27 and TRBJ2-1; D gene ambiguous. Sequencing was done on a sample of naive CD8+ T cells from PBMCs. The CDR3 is CASSPRGYNEQFF. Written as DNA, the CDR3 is TGTGCCAGCAGCCCTCGCGGTTACAATGAGCAGTTCTTC.